These 8 T cell receptor beta chains came from one sample sequenced in a study of post-analysis software for immune sequencing data. Study conclusions and caveats: Four to six TRBV segments (TRBV5-6, TRBV5-1 and TRBV20-1 among them) occurred more frequently in patients than in controls.

These TCRs' antigens remain unknown. Unique molecular identifiers featured in each of the TCR beta cDNA libraries. A single record per CDR3 protein comes from TCRdb applying MiXCR to the PCR reads. Of 400,000 to 500,000 distinct CDR3 sequences listed, approximately 42% are singletons. The sequenced material came from blood. The receptors shown here come from a girl between 2 and 10 years old with multiple sclerosis.

This chain uses TRBV15 with TRBJ1-1; 9 bases map to TRBD1. The CDR3 runs 15 residues. Per the germline V gene, CDR1 is LNHNV and CDR2 is YYDKDF (reference sequence). V lost 2 bases to trimming and J lost 4 bases; unmatched junction nucleotides: 5. The CDR3 spells CATSRWKQGATEAFF. CDR3 coding DNA: TGTGCCACCAGCAGATGGAAACAGGGGGCCACTGAAGCTTTCTTT. Together with reference TRBV15 and TRBJ1-1, the CDR3 gives the full variable domain: DAMVIQNPRYQVTQFGKPVTLSCSQTLNHNVMYWYQQKSSQAPKLLFHYYDKDFNNEADTPDNFQSRRPNTSFCFLDIRSPGLGDTAMYLCATSRWKQGATEAFFGQGTRLTVV.

This chain joins TRBV6-2 or TRBV6-3 and TRBJ2-1, with 8 bases identical to TRBD2. The trim removed 2 bases at V and 4 bases at J, leaving 10 bases unmatched. This CDR3 spans 17 amino acids. Germline CDR1 reads MNHEY; CDR2 reads SVGEGT. The CDR3 protein is CASSYDESGTSYNEQFF. The CDR3 DNA follows: TGTGCCAGCAGTTACGACGAGTCCGGGACTAGTTACAATGAGCAGTTCTTC.

J is TRBJ1-1 and V is TRBV29-1, with D perhaps TRBD1 (6 bases). Germline-derived CDR1 and CDR2 are SQVTM and ANQGSEA. V lost 6 bases to trimming and J lost 8 bases, with 13 bases between them. The CDR3 sequence is 11 residues long. CDR3 nucleotide sequence: TGCAGCGTGGCTTTCACAGGGGAAGCTTTCTTT. Residues: CSVAFTGEAFF.

The rearrangement joins TRBV10-2 to TRBJ2-5; the D gene is possibly TRBD1 (6 bases). The better agreement between TRBJ2-7 and the DNA end casts doubt on the J call. Germline V gene data show CDR1 as WSHSY and CDR2 as SAAADI. The CDR3 length is 13 residues. Written as DNA, the CDR3 is TGCGCCAGCATGGGGATAGGGGGTTCCGAGCAGTACTTC. Translating it yields CASMGIGGSEQYF.

CDR3 bases: TGTGCCAGCAGTGTGACCCTCGGGACAGATACGCAGTATTTT. It codes for CASSVTLGTDTQYF. The rearrangement links TRBV27 to TRBJ2-3, with unresolved D. CDR1 and CDR2 (germline): MNHEY, SMNVEV (reference sequence). V lost 5 bases and J lost 3, with 12 bases in between. The CDR3 spans 14 residues.

The chain joins TRBV7-9 to TRBJ2-5, with a weak D call TRBD2 (5 bases). The germline V and J ends were trimmed by 5 bases and 2 bases, with 24 bases remaining between them. Germline V lookup: CDR1 SEHNR, CDR2 FQNEAQ (reference sequence). This CDR3 has 18 residues. For the CDR3, the DNA is TGTGCCAGCAGCCGCCGACCCCAGGACTTTCCTTATCAAGAGACCCAGTACTTC. Amino acid sequence: CASSRRPQDFPYQETQYF.

J is TRBJ1-2 and V is TRBV4-1; no definite D call. V was cut by 3 bases and J by 2 bases, with 10 bases left in between. There are 14 residues in the CDR3. In germline, CDR1 is MGHRA, CDR2 YSYEKL. CDR3 sequence: CASSQGSSNYGYTF. The DNA of the CDR3 is TGCGCCAGCAGCCAGGGATCCTCAAACTATGGCTACACCTTC.

The chain uses TRBV12-3 or TRBV12-4 and TRBJ2-1; 10 bases are shared with TRBD2. The V and J ends lost 6 bases and 4 bases, in that order; junction bases with no gene match: 6. CDR3 size: 15 residues. CDR3 loop: CASSEPGLAYNEQFF. The CDR3 DNA sequence: TGTGCCAGCAGCGAACCGGGACTAGCGTACAATGAGCAGTTCTTC.